This T cell receptor beta chain came from a study of PD-1 blockade in classical Hodgkin lymphoma. Study-level information: Patients had nivolumab dosed at 3 mg/kg, delivered intravenously every 2 weeks.

Trimming pared 1 base from V and 3 bases from J, leaving 15 bases between. Per the germline V gene, CDR1 is MGHRA and CDR2 is YSYEKL. The CDR3 runs 16 residues. Study observations and caveats: Baseline TCR diversity was reportedly lower in newly diagnosed patients than healthy donors. Reasons behind the repertoire differences stay unclear, perhaps disease activity or earlier therapy.

With regard to this clone: Its antigen remains unknown.

Time point here: cycle 4 day 1 (C4D1), after 6 weeks of nivolumab. Each patient experienced a relapse that followed autologous stem cell transplantation, and brentuximab vedotin exposure varied. Classifying best responses yielded complete response, partial response or progressive disease. Profiled with immunoSEQ multiplex PCR; TCRdb holds only in-frame clones, not every one. Here the sample spans about 20,000 clones, roughly 72% being singletons. The chain couples TRBV4-1 to TRBJ1-1, with D perhaps matching TRBD1 (5 bases). This specimen was peripheral blood mononuclear cells (PBMCs), taken before the fourth cycle of nivolumab. The TCR comes from a human donor with classical Hodgkin lymphoma. CDR3 in amino acids: CASSQVSRAPYTEAFF. The CDR3 DNA is TGCGCCAGCAGCCAAGTCTCCAGGGCCCCCTACACTGAAGCTTTCTTT.